This T cell receptor (beta chain) was sequenced for a study of shared clonotypes between healthy human individuals. Germline lookup yields CDR1 SGHRS and CDR2 YFSETQ. The CDR3 loop spans 14 amino acids. V gave up 7 bases and J gave up 0 bases; unmatched junction bases: 2. Assay: immunoSEQ multiplex PCR; the TCRdb copy retains only in-frame clones and omits some. This sample has some 1.4 million clones, with roughly 96% found just once. The sequence came from a man aged 25-40 years in good health. The V call is TRBV5-1, the J call TRBJ2-2; 8 bases align to TRBD1. Sequenced input: naive CD4+ T cells sorted from blood. The subset is: CD45RA+ positively selected. The CDR3 nucleotides are TGCGCCAGCCGGACAGGGTCGAACACCGGGGAGCTGTTTTTT. This translates into CASRTGSNTGELFF.